Shown below are 21 T cell receptor beta chains from a single sample sequenced in a study of blood T cell repertoires in COVID-19. Assay: immunoSEQ multiplex PCR; the TCRdb copy retains only in-frame clones and omits some. The table records about 670,000 clones, over 80% of them present only once. Material for sequencing was peripheral blood. Every receptor here comes from a woman younger than 30 with acute or convalescent COVID-19.

The CDR3 nucleotides are TGTGCCTCCCAGGCCCTCAGAGGGGGTTCCTATGGCTACACCTTC. Residues: CASQALRGGSYGYTF. J is TRBJ1-2 and V is TRBV30, with a tentative D call TRBD1 (6 bases). This CDR3 is built from 15 residues. Germline V gene lookup returns CDR1 GTSNPN and CDR2 SVGIG (reference sequence). The ends were cut back, 7 bases at V and 4 bases at J, with 22 bases in the middle.

The CDR3 loop reads CASSLGQLSNTGELFF. The CDR3, as DNA: TGTGCCAGCTCACTGGGACAGCTGTCGAACACCGGGGAGCTGTTTTTT. This rearrangement joins TRBV18 to TRBJ2-2; 7 positions agree with TRBD1. The CDR3 totals 16 residues. Germline V gene data show CDR1 as KGHSH and CDR2 as LQKENI. With 4 bases clipped from V and 0 bases from J, the junction kept 5 bases outside the gene matches.

This chain connects TRBV5-5 to TRBJ2-1, with D perhaps matching TRBD2 (6 bases). The CDR3 length is 15 residues. From germline, CDR1 is SGHKS and CDR2 YYEKEE (reference sequence). V shed 5 bases and J shed 0 bases, with 12 bases lying between them. For the CDR3, the DNA is TGTGCCAGCAGACCGGGACTTATCTCCTACAATGAGCAGTTCTTC. Translated, it gives CASRPGLISYNEQFF. Full variable domain (outside the CDR3, taken from reference TRBV5-5 and TRBJ2-1): DAGVTQSPTHLIKTRGQQVTLRCSPISGHKSVSWYQQVLGQGPQFIFQYYEKEERGRGNFPDRFSARQFPNYSSELNVNALLLGDSALYLCASRPGLISYNEQFFGPGTRLTVL.

This clone was recorded a few times. The V and J genes are TRBV19 and TRBJ1-1; 11 bases are shared with TRBD1. V dropped 3 bases and J dropped 4; count of bases not matched to a gene: 4. The CDR3 spans 15 residues. Germline values: CDR1 LNHDA, CDR2 SQIVND (reference sequence). CDR3 sequence (DNA): TGTGCCAGTAGTATTATCGGGACAGGGGGCACTGAAGCTTTCTTT. Its translation is CASSIIGTGGTEAFF.

The chain employs TRBV27 and TRBJ1-2; 8 bases are a match to TRBD1. The CDR3 totals 14 residues. With 4 bases clipped from V and 8 bases from J, the junction kept 9 bases outside the gene matches. CDR1 is MNHEY and CDR2 is SMNVEV in the germline V gene (reference sequence). As DNA, the CDR3 is TGTGCCAGCAGTTCGGACAGGGCTAGAGGCGGCTACACCTTC. Protein product: CASSSDRARGGYTF.

The chain has TRBV6-6 and TRBJ2-3; 14 bases align to TRBD2. Germline values: CDR1 MNHNY, CDR2 SVGAGI (reference sequence). The trim removed 7 bases at V and 2 bases at J, leaving 17 bases unmatched. The length of the CDR3 is 20 residues. The CDR3 reads CASIRRPPGTSGGSTDTQYF. The CDR3 nucleotides read TGTGCCAGCATTCGCCGACCCCCCGGGACTAGCGGGGGATCCACAGATACGCAGTATTTT.

This sequence joins TRBV25-1 and TRBJ2-4; TRBD1 matches at 9 bases. Germline-derived CDR1 and CDR2 are MGHDK and SYGVNS. The ends lost 5 bases at V and 8 bases at J; junction bases unmatched: 10. CDR3 length: 15 amino acids. The CDR3 nucleotides read TGTGCCAGCAGTCCCCATACAGGGGGCAGGGACATTCAGTACTTC. Its protein is CASSPHTGGRDIQYF.

This chain links TRBV19 with TRBJ1-5, with D possibly TRBD1 on 6 matching bases. Germline V gives CDR1 LNHDA, CDR2 SQIVND (reference sequence). Trimming left V 6 bases short and J 1 base short, with 13 bases between. The CDR3 has 15 residues. CDR3 region: CASRQQGLSNQPQHF. The DNA for the CDR3 is TGTGCCAGTAGACAACAGGGTCTCAGCAATCAGCCCCAGCATTTT.

The CDR3 loop is CASSRDRAITEAFF. For the CDR3, the DNA is TGTGCCAGCAGCCGGGACAGGGCCATCACTGAAGCTTTCTTT. The chain recombines TRBV6-5 with TRBJ1-1; 9 bases fit TRBD1. The CDR3 is 14 amino acids. Germline V gene sequence: CDR1 MNHEY, CDR2 SVGAGI. V shed 6 bases, J shed 4 bases, and the junction held 6 bases outside the gene matches.

The chain recombines TRBV5-4 with TRBJ1-2; no firm D call. The germline V and J ends were trimmed by 7 bases and 0 bases, with 13 bases remaining between them. This CDR3 is built from 14 residues. Germline assignment: CDR1 SGHNT and CDR2 YYREEE (reference sequence). CDR3 DNA: TGTGCCAGCTACAAGCCAGAGGCTAACTATGGCTACACCTTC. Protein: CASYKPEANYGYTF.

The genes are TRBV5-1 and TRBJ2-7, with D tentatively TRBD1 (6 bases). Looked up from germline, CDR1 is SGHRS and CDR2 is YFSETQ. This CDR3 has 14 amino acids. The germline V and J ends were trimmed by 4 bases and 5 bases, with 16 bases remaining between them. The CDR3 DNA follows: TGCGCCAGCAGCCTTACAGGGAATCTGGACGAGCAGTACTTC. Translation gives CASSLTGNLDEQYF.

CDR3 nucleotides: TGTGCCAGCAGCTTAGCGCGGGTCCCCAATGAGCAGTTCTTC. Its protein product is CASSLARVPNEQFF. The chain recombines TRBV7-9 with TRBJ2-1; possibly TRBD2 for D (5 bases). CDR1 SEHNR and CDR2 FQNEAQ come from the germline V gene (reference sequence). Trimming left V 0 bases short and J 6 bases short, with 9 bases between. This CDR3 comprises 14 residues.

The V gene is TRBV10-3, the J gene TRBJ2-3, with 9 bases identical to TRBD2. From germline, CDR1 is ENHRY and CDR2 SYGVKD. CDR3 size: 16 residues. J gave up 6 bases and V 0 bases, and 7 bases lay outside the gene matches. This CDR3 reads CAISESWPSGEDTQYF. Written as DNA, the CDR3 is TGTGCCATCAGTGAGTCGTGGCCTAGCGGGGAGGATACGCAGTATTTT.

The chain carries TRBV2 and TRBJ2-7, with 9 bases fitting TRBD1. Germline values: CDR1 SNHLY, CDR2 FYNNEI. Trimming removed 3 bases from V and 2 bases from J; junction bases left unmatched: 5. The CDR3 is 15 amino acids. For the CDR3, the DNA is TGTGCCAGCAGTGAGTTGGGGACAGGGACCTACGAGCAGTACTTC. Translating it yields CASSELGTGTYEQYF.

On this clone: The sample holds other DNA sequences that translate to the same CDR3. CDR3 sequence (DNA): TGTGCCAGCAGCCTAGACAGGGCTAACTATGGCTACACCTTC. This translates into CASSLDRANYGYTF. V gene TRBV6-5 combines with J gene TRBJ1-2, with 7 nucleotides matching TRBD1. The CDR3 has 14 residues. Looked up from germline, CDR1 is MNHEY and CDR2 is SVGAGI. The ends lost 6 bases at V and 0 bases at J; junction bases unmatched: 4.

The chain couples TRBV24-1 to TRBJ2-1; possibly TRBD1 for D (5 bases). This CDR3 has 17 residues. Germline V gene lookup returns CDR1 KGHDR and CDR2 SFDVKD. V lost 4 bases and J lost 8, with 23 bases in between. The CDR3 reads CATSEQELGRDIDEQFF. In DNA, the CDR3 is TGTGCCACCAGTGAGCAGGAACTGGGCAGGGATATCGATGAGCAGTTCTTC.

This chain joins TRBV7-7 and TRBJ1-1, with 10 bases aligning to TRBD1. Germline CDR1 and CDR2: SSHAT and FNYEAQ (reference sequence). J gave up 5 bases and V 6 bases, and 6 bases lay outside the gene matches. The CDR3 is 14 amino acids. The CDR3 nucleotides are TGTGCCAGCAGAAAACGGGACAGGGGAACTGAAGCTTTCTTT. Translation: CASRKRDRGTEAFF.

Here the CDR3 DNA reads TGTGCCAGCAGCCCAACACTTCGACAGGTGGAGGCTTTCTTT. Its protein product is CASSPTLRQVEAFF. V and J are TRBV27 and TRBJ1-1, with D maybe TRBD1 (6 bases). V was cut by 6 bases and J by 11 bases, with 22 bases left in between. This CDR3 has 14 residues. Germline CDR1 is MNHEY and CDR2 is SMNVEV (reference sequence).

In DNA, the CDR3 is TGCGCCAGCAGCCTCGTGGTCGGAGGAAACAGAGAAGCTTTCTTT. This codes for CASSLVVGGNREAFF. The rearrangement links TRBV5-1 to TRBJ1-1; D gene ambiguous. This CDR3 is 15 amino acids long. V lost 4 bases to trimming and J lost 8 bases, with 21 bases between them. Germline V gives CDR1 SGHRS, CDR2 YFSETQ.

This clone is a singleton in its sample. The chain uses TRBV2 and TRBJ1-1; possibly TRBD1 for D (5 bases). The germline V gene has CDR1 SNHLY and CDR2 FYNNEI. CDR3 length: 16 residues. Trimming shortened V by 8 bases and J by 7 bases, and 26 bases separated the two germline ends. The CDR3 here is CASASFLITGISEAFF. DNA for the CDR3: TGTGCCAGCGCATCATTTCTCATTACAGGTATAAGTGAAGCTTTCTTT.

The gene calls are TRBV9 and TRBJ1-2, with 8 bases lining up with TRBD1. CDR1 is SGDLS, CDR2 YYNGEE, per germline. The ends lost 3 bases at V and 2 bases at J; junction bases unmatched: 3. CDR3 length: 14 amino acids. This chain's CDR3 is CASSDDRGNYGYTF. The DNA of the CDR3 is TGTGCCAGCAGCGATGACAGGGGCAACTATGGCTACACCTTC.